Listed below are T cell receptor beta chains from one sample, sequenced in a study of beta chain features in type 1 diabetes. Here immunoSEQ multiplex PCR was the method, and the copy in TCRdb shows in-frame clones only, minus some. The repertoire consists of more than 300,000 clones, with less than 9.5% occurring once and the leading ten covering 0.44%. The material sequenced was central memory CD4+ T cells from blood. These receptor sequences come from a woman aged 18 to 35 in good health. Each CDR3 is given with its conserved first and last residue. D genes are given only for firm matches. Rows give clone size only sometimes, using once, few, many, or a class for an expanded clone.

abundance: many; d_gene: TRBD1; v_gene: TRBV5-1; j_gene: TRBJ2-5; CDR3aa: CASSPDRGTETQYF; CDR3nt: TGCGCCAGCAGCCCGGACAGGGGGACGGAGACCCAGTACTTC
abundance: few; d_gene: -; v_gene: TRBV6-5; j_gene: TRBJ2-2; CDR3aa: CASSRGDTNTGELFF; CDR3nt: TGTGCCAGCAGTCGCGGGGATACGAACACCGGGGAGCTGTTTTTT
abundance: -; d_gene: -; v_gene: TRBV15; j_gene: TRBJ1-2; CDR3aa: CATSRDLGQDGYTF; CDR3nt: TGTGCCACCAGCAGAGATCTTGGTCAGGATGGCTACACCTTC
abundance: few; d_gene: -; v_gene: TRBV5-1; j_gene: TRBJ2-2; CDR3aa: CASSRTGELFF; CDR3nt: TGCGCCAGCAGTCGAACCGGGGAGCTGTTTTTT
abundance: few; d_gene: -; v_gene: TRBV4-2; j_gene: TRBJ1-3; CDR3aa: CASSQVMRGLAGNTIYF; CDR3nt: TGTGCCAGCAGCCAAGTCATGCGGGGCTTAGCGGGAAACACCATATATTTT
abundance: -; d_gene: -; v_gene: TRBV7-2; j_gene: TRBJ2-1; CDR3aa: CASSSRTHNEQFF; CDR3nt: TGTGCCAGCAGCTCCCGGACACACAATGAGCAGTTCTTC
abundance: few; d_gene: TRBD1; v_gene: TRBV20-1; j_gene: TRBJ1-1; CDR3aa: CSAKGQGTFF; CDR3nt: TGCAGTGCCAAAGGACAGGGTACTTTCTTT
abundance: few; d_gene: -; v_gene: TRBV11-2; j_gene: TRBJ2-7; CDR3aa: CASSVPQGREQYF; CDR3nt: TGTGCCAGCAGCGTCCCCCAAGGCCGGGAGCAGTACTTC
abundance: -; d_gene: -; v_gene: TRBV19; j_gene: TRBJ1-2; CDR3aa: CASSRPLTGSDYGYTF; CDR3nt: TGTGCCAGTAGCAGGCCCCTTACAGGTTCGGACTATGGCTACACCTTC
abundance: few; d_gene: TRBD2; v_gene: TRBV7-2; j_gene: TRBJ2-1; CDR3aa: CASSLGSTSGSYDEQFF; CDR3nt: TGTGCCAGCAGCTTAGGGAGTACTAGCGGGAGCTACGATGAGCAGTTCTTC
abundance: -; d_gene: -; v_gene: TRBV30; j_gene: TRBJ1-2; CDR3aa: CAWSARLGYTF; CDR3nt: TGTGCCTGGAGTGCCCGATTGGGCTACACCTTC
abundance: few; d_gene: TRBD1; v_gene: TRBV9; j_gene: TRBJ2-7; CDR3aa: CASSVGQGGVNYEQYF; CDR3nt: TGTGCCAGCAGCGTAGGACAGGGGGGCGTAAACTACGAGCAGTACTTC
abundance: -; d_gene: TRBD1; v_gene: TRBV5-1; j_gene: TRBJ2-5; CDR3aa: CASSGQGGETQYF; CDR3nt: TGCGCCAGCAGCGGACAGGGCGGGGAGACCCAGTACTTC
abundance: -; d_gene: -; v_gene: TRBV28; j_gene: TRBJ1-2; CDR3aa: CASSSKERGYTF; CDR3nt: TGTGCCAGCAGTTCGAAAGAACGGGGCTACACCTTC
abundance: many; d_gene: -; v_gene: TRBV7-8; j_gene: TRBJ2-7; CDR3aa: CASSLIQGPYEQYF; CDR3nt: TGTGCCAGCAGCTTAATACAGGGTCCCTACGAGCAGTACTTC
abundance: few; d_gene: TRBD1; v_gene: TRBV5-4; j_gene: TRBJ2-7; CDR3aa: CASSLPRGSYEQYF; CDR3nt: TGTGCCAGCAGCTTACCCAGGGGGTCATACGAGCAGTACTTC
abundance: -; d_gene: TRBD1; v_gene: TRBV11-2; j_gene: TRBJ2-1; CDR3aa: CASSQGQGAVEQFF; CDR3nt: TGTGCCAGCAGCCAGGGACAGGGGGCGGTTGAGCAGTTCTTC
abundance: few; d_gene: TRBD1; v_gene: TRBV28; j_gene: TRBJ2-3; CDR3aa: CASSSPGQGTDTQYF; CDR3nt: TGTGCCAGCAGTTCCCCGGGACAGGGCACAGATACGCAGTATTTT
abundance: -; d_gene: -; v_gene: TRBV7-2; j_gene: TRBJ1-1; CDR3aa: CASSSDRLITEAFF; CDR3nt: TGTGCCAGCAGCTCCGACAGACTGATCACTGAAGCTTTCTTT
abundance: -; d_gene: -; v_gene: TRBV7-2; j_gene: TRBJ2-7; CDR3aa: CASSLGATYEQYF; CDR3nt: TGTGCCAGCAGCTTAGGGGCGACCTACGAGCAGTACTTC
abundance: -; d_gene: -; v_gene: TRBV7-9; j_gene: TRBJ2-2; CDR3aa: CASSQDGTGELFF; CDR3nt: TGTGCCAGCAGCCAGGATGGGACCGGGGAGCTGTTTTTT
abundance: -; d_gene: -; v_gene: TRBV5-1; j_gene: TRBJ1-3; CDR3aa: CASSLTGSSGNTIYF; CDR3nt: TGCGCCAGCAGCTTGACGGGGAGCTCTGGAAACACCATATATTTT
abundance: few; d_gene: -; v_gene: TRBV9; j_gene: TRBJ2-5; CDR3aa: CASSVAGARSTQYF; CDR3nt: TGTGCCAGCAGCGTAGCGGGAGCCCGTTCGACCCAGTACTTC
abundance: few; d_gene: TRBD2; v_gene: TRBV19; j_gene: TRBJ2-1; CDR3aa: CASSMITSGNNEQFF; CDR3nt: TGTGCCAGTAGTATGATCACTAGCGGGAATAATGAGCAGTTCTTC
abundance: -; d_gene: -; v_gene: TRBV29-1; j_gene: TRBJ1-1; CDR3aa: CSVARTVNTEAFF; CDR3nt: TGCAGCGTTGCTAGGACAGTTAACACTGAAGCTTTCTTT
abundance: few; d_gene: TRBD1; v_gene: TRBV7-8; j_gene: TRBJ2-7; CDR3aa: CASSLDDRGTYEQYF; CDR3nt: TGTGCCAGCAGCTTAGATGACAGGGGGACCTACGAGCAGTACTTC
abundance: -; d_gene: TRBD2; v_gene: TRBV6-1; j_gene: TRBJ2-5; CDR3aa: CASKRDGQETQYF; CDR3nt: TGTGCCAGTAAGCGGGACGGCCAAGAGACCCAGTACTTC
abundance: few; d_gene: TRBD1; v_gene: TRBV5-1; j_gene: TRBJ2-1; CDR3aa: CASRTGNNEQFF; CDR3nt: TGCGCCAGTAGGACAGGTAACAATGAGCAGTTCTTC
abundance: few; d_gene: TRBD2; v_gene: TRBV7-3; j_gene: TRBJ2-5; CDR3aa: CASSLIPAGAQETQYF; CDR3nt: TGTGCCAGCAGCTTAATCCCAGCGGGAGCCCAAGAGACCCAGTACTTC
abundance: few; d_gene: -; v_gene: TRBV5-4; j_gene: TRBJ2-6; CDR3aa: CASSLELSGANVLTF; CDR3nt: TGTGCCAGCAGCTTGGAGCTCTCTGGGGCCAACGTCCTGACTTTC
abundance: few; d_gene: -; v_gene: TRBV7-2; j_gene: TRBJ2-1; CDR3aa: CASSDNSRWILSTDNEQFF; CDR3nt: TGTGCCAGCAGCGATAATAGTCGGTGGATTCTGTCGACCGACAATGAGCAGTTCTTC
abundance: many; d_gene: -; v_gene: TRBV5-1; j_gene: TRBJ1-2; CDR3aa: CASSPGGRNYGYTF; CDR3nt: TGCGCCAGCAGCCCGGGCGGCAGGAACTATGGCTACACCTTC
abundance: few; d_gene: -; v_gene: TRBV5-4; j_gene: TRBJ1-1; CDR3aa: CASSRADRNTEAFF; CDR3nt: TGTGCCAGCAGCCGAGCGGACAGGAACACTGAAGCTTTCTTT
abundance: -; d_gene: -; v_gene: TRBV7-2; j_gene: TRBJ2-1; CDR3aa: CASSFRGRLTNEQFF; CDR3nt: TGTGCCAGCAGCTTTCGGGGGAGGCTAACCAATGAGCAGTTCTTC
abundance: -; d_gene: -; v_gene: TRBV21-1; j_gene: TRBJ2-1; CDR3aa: CASEVEPTYNEQFF; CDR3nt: TGTGCCAGCGAGGTGGAACCAACTTACAATGAGCAGTTCTTC
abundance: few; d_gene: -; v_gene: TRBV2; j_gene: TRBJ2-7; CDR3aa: CATSSDSGEQYF; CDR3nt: TGTGCCACCAGCAGCGACTCCGGCGAGCAGTACTTC
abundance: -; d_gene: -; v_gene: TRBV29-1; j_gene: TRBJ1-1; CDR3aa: CSVGAMNTEAFF; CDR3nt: TGCAGCGTTGGGGCCATGAACACTGAAGCTTTCTTT
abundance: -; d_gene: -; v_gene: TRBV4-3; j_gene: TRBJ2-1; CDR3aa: CASSQAYKGRGYNEQFF; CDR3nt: TGCGCCAGCAGCCAAGCTTATAAAGGCAGGGGTTACAATGAGCAGTTCTTC
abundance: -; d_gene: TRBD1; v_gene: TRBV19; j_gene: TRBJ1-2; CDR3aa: CASWDRGGNYGYTF; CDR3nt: TGTGCCAGTTGGGACAGGGGAGGCAACTATGGCTACACCTTC
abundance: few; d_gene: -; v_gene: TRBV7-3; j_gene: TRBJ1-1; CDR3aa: CASSYSSGTEAFF; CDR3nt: TGTGCCAGCAGCTACTCGTCCGGTACTGAAGCTTTCTTT
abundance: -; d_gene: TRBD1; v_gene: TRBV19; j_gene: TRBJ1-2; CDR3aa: CASNRTGAKGSHGYTF; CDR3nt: TGTGCCAGTAACCGGACAGGCGCTAAGGGCTCCCATGGCTACACCTTC
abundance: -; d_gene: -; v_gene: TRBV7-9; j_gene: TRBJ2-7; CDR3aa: CASSFGFSSYEQYF; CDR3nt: TGTGCCAGCAGCTTTGGGTTTTCCTCCTACGAGCAGTACTTC
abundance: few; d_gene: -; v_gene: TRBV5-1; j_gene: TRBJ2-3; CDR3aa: CASSLPGTASTDTQYF; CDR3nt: TGCGCCAGCAGCTTGCCCGGGACGGCGAGCACAGATACGCAGTATTTT
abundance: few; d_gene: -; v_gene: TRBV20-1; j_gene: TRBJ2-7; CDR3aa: CSGARENEQYF; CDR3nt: TGCAGTGGTGCCAGGGAGAACGAGCAGTACTTC
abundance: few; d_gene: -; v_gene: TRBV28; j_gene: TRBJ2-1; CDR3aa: CASSSPASGQFF; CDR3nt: TGTGCCAGCAGTTCCCCCGCGAGCGGACAGTTCTTC
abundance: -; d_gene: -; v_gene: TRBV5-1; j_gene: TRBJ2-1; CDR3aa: CASSWGLYNEQFF; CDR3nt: TGCGCCAGCAGCTGGGGGCTCTACAATGAGCAGTTCTTC
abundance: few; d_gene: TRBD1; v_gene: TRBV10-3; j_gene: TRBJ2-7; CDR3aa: CAIRGTGIWDEQYF; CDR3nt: TGTGCCATCAGAGGGACAGGAATATGGGACGAGCAGTACTTC
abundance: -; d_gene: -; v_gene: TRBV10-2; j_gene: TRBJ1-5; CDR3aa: CASSDRVGFQPQHF; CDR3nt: TGCGCCAGCAGTGACAGGGTGGGTTTTCAGCCCCAGCATTTT
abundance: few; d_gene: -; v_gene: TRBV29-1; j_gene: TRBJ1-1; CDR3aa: CSVGSPGPTEAFF; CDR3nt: TGCAGCGTTGGAAGCCCGGGACCAACTGAAGCTTTCTTT
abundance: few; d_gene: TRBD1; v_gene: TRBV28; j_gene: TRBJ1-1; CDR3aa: CASSSGQGNTEAFF; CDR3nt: TGTGCCAGCAGTTCGGGACAGGGGAACACTGAAGCTTTCTTT
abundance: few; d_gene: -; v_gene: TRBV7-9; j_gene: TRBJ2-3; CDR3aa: CASSSGLYTDTQYF; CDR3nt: TGTGCCAGCAGCTCGGGACTGTACACAGATACGCAGTATTTT
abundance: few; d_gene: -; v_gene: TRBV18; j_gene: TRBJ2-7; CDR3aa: CASSPDSGEQYF; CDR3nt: TGTGCCAGCTCTCCGGACAGTGGCGAGCAGTACTTC
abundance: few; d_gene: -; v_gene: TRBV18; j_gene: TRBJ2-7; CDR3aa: CASSSGSHYEQYF; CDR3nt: TGTGCCAGCTCGTCGGGGAGTCACTACGAGCAGTACTTC